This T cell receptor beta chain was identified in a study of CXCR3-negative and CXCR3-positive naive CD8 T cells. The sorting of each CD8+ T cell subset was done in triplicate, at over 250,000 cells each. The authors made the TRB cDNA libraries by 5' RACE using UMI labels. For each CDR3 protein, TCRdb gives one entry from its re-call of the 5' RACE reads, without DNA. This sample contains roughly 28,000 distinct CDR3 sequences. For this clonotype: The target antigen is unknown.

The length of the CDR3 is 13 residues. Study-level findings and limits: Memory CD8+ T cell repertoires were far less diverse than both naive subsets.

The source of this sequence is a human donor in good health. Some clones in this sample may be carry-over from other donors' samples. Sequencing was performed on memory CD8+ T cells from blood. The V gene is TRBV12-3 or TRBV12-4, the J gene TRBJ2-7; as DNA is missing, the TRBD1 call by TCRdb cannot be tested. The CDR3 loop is CASSPGSPYEQYF.